This TCR beta chain was observed in a study of glioma-infiltrating T cells. The germline gives CDR1 MGHRA, CDR2 YSYEKL. The CDR3 is 17 amino acids. The junction had 4 bases not matched to a gene; V was cut back by 6 bases and J by 0 bases. General study findings and limits: Gliomas, especially low-grade, showed above-expected tissue-blood divergence; non-neoplastic patients showed below. Very few CDR3 sequences were shared between tissue and blood.

Remarks on this clonotype: Its target is not known. A much larger clone lies one base from this, so it may be a read error.

The iRepertoire nested amplicon-rescue multiplex PCR amplified TCR alpha and beta CDR3s from RNA. Tissue mRNA or PBMC total RNA, roughly 90-450 ng, went into one-step reverse transcription and amplification. TCRdb independently ran MiXCR on the multiplex PCR reads; one entry per CDR3 protein. The sample comprises fewer than 200,000 distinct CDR3 sequences, roughly 45% of which are singletons, and roughly 5.2% rests with the top ten. The chain employs TRBV4-1 and TRBJ2-1; 14 bases map to TRBD2. The material sequenced was glioma tissue, nonneoplastic brain tissue, or PBMCs (not recorded which). The TCR comes from a human donor with low-grade glioma or glioblastoma, undergoing nonglioma brain surgery, or in good health (not recorded which). This CDR3 is CASRRTSGRSSYNEQFF. The CDR3 coding sequence is TGCGCCAGCAGAAGGACTAGCGGGAGGAGCTCCTACAATGAGCAGTTCTTC.